Listed here is a single T cell receptor beta chain. The antigen is not known. This PCR relied on a set of 60 Vbeta primers and 13 Jbeta primers. Repertoires were generated with immunoSEQ multiplex PCR, while TCRdb's copy carries only in-frame clones and drops some. The sample yields around 150,000 clones, 65% to 80% seen once. The source of the sample is a study of cytomegalovirus exposure and HLA in healthy donors. Whole-study results and caveats: Some TCR beta chains (about 180 of them) were listed as cytomegalovirus-associated.

The CDR3 is made up of 15 amino acids. Looked up from germline, CDR1 is MNHNY and CDR2 is SVGAGI (reference sequence). The junction had 10 bases not matched to a gene; V was cut back by 8 bases and J by 3 bases. The TCR was taken from a man aged 40-49 years in good health and CMV-seropositive. The specimen sequenced was PBMCs. The J gene is TRBJ2-7, the V gene TRBV6-6; 10 nucleotides line up with TRBD2. CDR3 bases: TGTGCCAGCCTCCCTCTAGCGGGAGAAGGCTACGAGCAGTACTTC. This gives the protein CASLPLAGEGYEQYF.